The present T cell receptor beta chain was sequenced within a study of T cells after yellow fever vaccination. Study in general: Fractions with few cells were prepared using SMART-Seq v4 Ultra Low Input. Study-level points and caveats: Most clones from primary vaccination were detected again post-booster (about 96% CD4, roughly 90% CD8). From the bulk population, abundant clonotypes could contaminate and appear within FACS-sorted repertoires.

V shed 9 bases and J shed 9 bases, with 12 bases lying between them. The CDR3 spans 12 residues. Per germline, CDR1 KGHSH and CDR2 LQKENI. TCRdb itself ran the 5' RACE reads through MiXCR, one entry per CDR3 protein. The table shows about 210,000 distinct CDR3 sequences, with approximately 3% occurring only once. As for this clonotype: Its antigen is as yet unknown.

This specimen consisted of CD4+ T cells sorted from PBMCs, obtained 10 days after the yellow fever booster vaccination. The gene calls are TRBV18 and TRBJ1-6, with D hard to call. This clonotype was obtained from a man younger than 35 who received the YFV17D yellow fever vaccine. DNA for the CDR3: TGTGCCAGTCGAGAAAGGGCTTCACCCCTCCACTTT. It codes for CASRERASPLHF.